Here is one TCR beta chain with its context. Here immunoSEQ multiplex PCR was the method, and the copy in TCRdb shows in-frame clones only, minus some. This table holds about 95,000 clones, approximately 84% found once. The data derive from a study of blood T cell repertoires in COVID-19. V lost 4 bases to trimming and J lost 4 bases; unmatched junction nucleotides: 2. The CDR3 runs 13 residues. CDR1 is SGHNT and CDR2 is YENEEA in the germline V gene. This TCR came from a man older than 75 with active or convalescent COVID-19. The chain uses TRBV11-3 and TRBJ2-7; 9 bases line up with TRBD1. The sequencing sample was made of peripheral blood. This CDR3 reads CASSSGQGYEQYF. The CDR3, as DNA: TGTGCCAGCAGCTCCGGACAGGGGTACGAGCAGTACTTC. The full variable domain, with the rest looked up from reference TRBV11-3 and TRBJ2-7, is EAGVVQSPRYKIIEKKQPVAFWCNPISGHNTLYWYLQNLGQGPELLIRYENEEAVDDSQLPKDRFSAERLKGVDSTLKIQPAELGDSAVYLCASSSGQGYEQYFGPGTRLTVT.